The clone carrying this TCR beta chain shows up as medium-sized by frequency. cDNA libraries for TRB were generated by 5' RACE incorporating UMI labels. TCRdb re-analyzed the 5' RACE reads; it lists each CDR3 protein once, without DNA. The table for this sample gives about 7,400 distinct CDR3 sequences. The data stem from a study of CXCR3-negative and CXCR3-positive naive CD8 T cells. CDR3 length: 16 amino acids. CDR1 is SGHRS, CDR2 YFSETQ, per germline. The source of this sequence is a human donor in good health. Some clones in this sample may be carry-over from other donors' samples. The V and J genes are TRBV5-1 and TRBJ2-3; TCRdb's D call of TRBD1 is untestable without DNA. The sequenced sample consisted of naive CXCR3- CD8+ T cells from blood. Indicated subset: CD45RO-CCR7+CD27+CD95- naive CD8+ T cells lacking CXCR3 (TNR3-). CDR3 region: CASEKTYRGLVDTQYF.